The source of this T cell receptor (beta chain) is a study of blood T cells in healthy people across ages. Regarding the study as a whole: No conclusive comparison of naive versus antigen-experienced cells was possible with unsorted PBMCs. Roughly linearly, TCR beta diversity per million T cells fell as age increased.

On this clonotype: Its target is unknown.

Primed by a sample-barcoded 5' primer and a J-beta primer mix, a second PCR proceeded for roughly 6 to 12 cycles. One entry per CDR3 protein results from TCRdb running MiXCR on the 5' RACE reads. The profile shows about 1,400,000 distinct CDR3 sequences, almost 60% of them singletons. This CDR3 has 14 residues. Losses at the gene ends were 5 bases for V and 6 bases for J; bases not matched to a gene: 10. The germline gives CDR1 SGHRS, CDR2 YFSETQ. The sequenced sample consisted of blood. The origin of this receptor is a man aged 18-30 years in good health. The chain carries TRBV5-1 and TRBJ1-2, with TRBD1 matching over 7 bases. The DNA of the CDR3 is TGCGCCAGCAGTCTGATGACAGGGAACGATGGCTACACCTTC. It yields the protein CASSLMTGNDGYTF. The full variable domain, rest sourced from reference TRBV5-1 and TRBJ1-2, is KAGVTQTPRYLIKTRGQQVTLSCSPISGHRSVSWYQQTPGQGLQFLFEYFSETQRNKGNFPGRFSGRQFSNSRSEMNVSTLELGDSALYLCASSLMTGNDGYTFGSGTRLTVV.